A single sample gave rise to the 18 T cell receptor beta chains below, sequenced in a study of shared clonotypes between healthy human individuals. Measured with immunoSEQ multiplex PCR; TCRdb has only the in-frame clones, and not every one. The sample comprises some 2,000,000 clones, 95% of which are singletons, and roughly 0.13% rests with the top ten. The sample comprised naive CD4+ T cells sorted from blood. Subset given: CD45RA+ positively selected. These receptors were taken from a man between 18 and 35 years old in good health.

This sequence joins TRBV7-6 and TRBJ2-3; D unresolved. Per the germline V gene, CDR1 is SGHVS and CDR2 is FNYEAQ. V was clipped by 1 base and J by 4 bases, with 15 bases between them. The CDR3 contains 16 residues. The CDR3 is CASSLGPYQVADTQYF. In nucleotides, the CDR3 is TGTGCCAGCAGCTTAGGGCCTTATCAAGTAGCAGATACGCAGTATTTT.

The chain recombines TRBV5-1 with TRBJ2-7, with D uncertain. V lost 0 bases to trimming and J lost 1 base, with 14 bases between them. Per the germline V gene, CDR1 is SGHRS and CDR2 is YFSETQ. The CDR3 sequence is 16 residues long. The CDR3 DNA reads TGCGCCAGCAGCTTGGGATTGCGAGGTCTTTCCTACGAGCAGTACTTC. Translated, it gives CASSLGLRGLSYEQYF.

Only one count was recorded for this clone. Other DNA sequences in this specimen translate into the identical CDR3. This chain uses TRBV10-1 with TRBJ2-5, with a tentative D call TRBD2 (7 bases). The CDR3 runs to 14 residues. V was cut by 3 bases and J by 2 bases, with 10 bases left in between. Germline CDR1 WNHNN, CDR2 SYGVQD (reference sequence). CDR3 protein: CASSDGGLQETQYF. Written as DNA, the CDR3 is TGCGCCAGCAGTGACGGGGGGCTTCAAGAGACCCAGTACTTC.

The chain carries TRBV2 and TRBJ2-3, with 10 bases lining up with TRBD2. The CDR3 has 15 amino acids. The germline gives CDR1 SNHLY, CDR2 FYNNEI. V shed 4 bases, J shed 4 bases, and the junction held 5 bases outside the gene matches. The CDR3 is CASSVSLAGADTQYF. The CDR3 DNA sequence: TGTGCCAGCAGTGTCTCGCTAGCGGGAGCAGATACGCAGTATTTT.

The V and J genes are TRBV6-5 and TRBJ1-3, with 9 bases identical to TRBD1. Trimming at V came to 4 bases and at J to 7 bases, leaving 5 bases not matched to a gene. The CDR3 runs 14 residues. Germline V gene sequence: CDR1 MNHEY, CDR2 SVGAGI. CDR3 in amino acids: CASSSRQGVNTIYF. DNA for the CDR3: TGTGCCAGCAGTTCCCGACAGGGGGTGAACACCATATATTTT.

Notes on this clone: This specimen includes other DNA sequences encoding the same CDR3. The CDR3 DNA reads as TGTGCCAGCAGCCTCCGAGCGGGCCCGAACACCGGGGAGCTGTTTTTT. Protein sequence: CASSLRAGPNTGELFF. The chain carries TRBV7-2 and TRBJ2-2, with TRBD2 as a possible D gene (6 bases). The germline gives CDR1 SGHTA, CDR2 FQGNSA. V shed 5 bases and J shed 0 bases, with 13 bases lying between them. The CDR3 extends over 16 amino acids.

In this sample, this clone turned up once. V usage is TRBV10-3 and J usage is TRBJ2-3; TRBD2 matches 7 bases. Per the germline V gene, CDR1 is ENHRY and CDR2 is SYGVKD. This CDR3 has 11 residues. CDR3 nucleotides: TGTGCAGCGGGAAAGGCCGATACGCAGTATTTT. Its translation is CAAGKADTQYF.

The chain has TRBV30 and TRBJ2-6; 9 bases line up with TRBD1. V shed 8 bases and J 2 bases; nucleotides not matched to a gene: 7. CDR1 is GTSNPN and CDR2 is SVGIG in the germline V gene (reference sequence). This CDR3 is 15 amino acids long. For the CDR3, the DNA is TGTGCCCGACGGGACAGGGTTACTGGGGCCAACGTCCTGACTTTC. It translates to CARRDRVTGANVLTF.

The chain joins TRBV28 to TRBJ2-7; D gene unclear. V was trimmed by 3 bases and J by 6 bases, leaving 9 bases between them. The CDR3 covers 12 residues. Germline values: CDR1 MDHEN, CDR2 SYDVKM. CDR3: CASSFRRAEQYF. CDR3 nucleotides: TGTGCCAGCAGTTTTCGCAGAGCCGAGCAGTACTTC.

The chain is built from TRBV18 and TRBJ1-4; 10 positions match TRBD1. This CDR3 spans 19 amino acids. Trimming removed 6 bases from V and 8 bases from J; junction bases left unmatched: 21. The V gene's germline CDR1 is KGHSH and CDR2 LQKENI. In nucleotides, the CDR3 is TGTGCCAGCTCTATACAGAGAGGGATCGGCGGGACAGGGGAAGAAAAACTGTTTTTT. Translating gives CASSIQRGIGGTGEEKLFF.

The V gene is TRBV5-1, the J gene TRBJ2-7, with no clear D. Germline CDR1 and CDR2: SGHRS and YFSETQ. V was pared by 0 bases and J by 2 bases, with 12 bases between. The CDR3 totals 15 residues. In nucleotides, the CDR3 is TGCGCCAGCAGCTTGGTAGGGTTTGGGACCTACGAGCAGTACTTC. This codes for CASSLVGFGTYEQYF.

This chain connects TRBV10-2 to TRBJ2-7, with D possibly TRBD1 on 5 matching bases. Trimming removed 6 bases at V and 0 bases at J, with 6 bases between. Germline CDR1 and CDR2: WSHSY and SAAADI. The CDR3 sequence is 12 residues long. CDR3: CASRTVSYEQYF. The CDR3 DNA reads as TGCGCCAGCAGGACAGTCTCCTACGAGCAGTACTTC.

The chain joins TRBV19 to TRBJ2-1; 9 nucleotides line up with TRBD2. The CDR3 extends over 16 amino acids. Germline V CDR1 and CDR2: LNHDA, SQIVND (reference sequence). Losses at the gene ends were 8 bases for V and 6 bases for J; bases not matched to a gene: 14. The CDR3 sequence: CASSIPASGVINEQFF. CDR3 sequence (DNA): TGTGCCAGTTCTATACCCGCTAGCGGGGTGATCAATGAGCAGTTCTTC.

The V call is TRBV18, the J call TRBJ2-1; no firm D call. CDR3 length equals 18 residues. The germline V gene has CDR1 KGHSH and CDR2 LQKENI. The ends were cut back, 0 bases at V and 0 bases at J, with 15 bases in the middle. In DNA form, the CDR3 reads TGTGCCAGCTCACCACCGGCTAGGGCGGTATTCTCCTACAATGAGCAGTTCTTC. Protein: CASSPPARAVFSYNEQFF.

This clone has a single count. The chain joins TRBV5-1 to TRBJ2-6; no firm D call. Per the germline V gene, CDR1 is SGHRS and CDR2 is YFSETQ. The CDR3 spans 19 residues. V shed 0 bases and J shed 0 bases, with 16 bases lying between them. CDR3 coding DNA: TGCGCCAGCAGCTTGGTGGAGATGGCCCTCTCCTCTGGGGCCAACGTCCTGACTTTC. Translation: CASSLVEMALSSGANVLTF.

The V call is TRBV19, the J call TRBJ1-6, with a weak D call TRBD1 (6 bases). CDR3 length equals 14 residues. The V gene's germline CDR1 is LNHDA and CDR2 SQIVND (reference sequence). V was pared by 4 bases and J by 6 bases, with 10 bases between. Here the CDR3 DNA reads TGTGCCAGTAGTACAGGACAGTTTAATTCACCCCTCCACTTT. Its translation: CASSTGQFNSPLHF.

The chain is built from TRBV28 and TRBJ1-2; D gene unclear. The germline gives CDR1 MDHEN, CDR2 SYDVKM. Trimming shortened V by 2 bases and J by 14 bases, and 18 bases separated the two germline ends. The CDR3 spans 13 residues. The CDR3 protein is CASSLTGSPRPTF. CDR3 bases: TGTGCCAGCAGTTTAACCGGCTCCCCTCGCCCTACCTTC.

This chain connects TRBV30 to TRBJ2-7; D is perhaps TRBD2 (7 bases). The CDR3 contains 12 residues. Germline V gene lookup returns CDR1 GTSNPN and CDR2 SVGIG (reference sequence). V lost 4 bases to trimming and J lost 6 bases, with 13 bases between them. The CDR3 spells CAWTPGGLEQYF. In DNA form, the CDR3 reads TGTGCCTGGACCCCCGGGGGGCTCGAGCAGTACTTC.